The present T cell receptor (beta chain) was sequenced within a study of blood T cells in healthy people across ages. Trimming removed 5 bases at V and 2 bases at J, with 9 bases between. There are 13 residues in the CDR3. Germline V lookup: CDR1 SGHTA, CDR2 FQGNSA. With a J-beta primer mix and a sample-barcoded 5' primer, a second PCR ran about 7 to 11 cycles. TCRdb reprocessed the 5' RACE reads via MiXCR and lists one record per CDR3 protein. Here the sample spans some 1.1 million distinct CDR3 sequences, around two fifths being singletons. Each sample had at least 6 million PBMCs isolated. Sequenced material: blood. The TCR sequence derives from a man between 18 and 29 years old in good health. The V call is TRBV7-2, the J call TRBJ1-1; D gene uncertain. The CDR3 sequence is CASSLQINTEAFF. The CDR3 DNA sequence: TGTGCCAGCAGCCTGCAGATTAACACTGAAGCTTTCTTT.